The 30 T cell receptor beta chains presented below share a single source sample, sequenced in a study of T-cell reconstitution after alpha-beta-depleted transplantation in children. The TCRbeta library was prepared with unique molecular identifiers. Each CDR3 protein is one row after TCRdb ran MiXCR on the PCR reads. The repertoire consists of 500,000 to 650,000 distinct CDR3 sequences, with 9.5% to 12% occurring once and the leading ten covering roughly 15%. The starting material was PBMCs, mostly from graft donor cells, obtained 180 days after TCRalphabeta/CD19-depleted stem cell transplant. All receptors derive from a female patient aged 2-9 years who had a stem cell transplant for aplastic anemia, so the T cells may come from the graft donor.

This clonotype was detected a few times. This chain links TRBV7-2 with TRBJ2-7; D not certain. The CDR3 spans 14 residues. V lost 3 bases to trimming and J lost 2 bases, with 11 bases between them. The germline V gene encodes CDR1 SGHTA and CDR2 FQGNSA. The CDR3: CASSFRYRAYEQYV. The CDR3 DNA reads TGTGCCAGCAGCTTCCGATACCGGGCCTACGAGCAGTACGTC.

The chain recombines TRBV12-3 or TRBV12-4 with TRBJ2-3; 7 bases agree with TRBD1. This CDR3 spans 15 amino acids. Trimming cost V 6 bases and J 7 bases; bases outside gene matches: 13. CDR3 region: CASSLALHRGNTQYF. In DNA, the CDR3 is TGTGCCAGCAGCCTAGCTCTACACAGGGGAAATACGCAGTATTTT.

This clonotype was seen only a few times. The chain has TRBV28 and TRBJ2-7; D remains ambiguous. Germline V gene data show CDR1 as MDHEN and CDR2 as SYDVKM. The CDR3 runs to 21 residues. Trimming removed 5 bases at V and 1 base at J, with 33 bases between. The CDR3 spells CASSPLPAIGNSRWGSYEQYF. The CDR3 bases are TGTGCCAGCAGTCCCCTTCCCGCTATAGGTAACTCAAGGTGGGGTTCCTACGAGCAGTACTTC.

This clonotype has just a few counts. The CDR3, as DNA: TGTGCCAGCTCACCACGGACCCGGGACAGAGTGACGGGCACTGAAGCTTTCTTT. This gives the protein CASSPRTRDRVTGTEAFF. The genes are TRBV18 and TRBJ1-1, with 7 nucleotides matching TRBD1. The CDR3 runs 18 residues. The V gene end was trimmed by 1 base and the J gene end by 4 bases; junction bases not matched to a gene: 15. Germline V gene sequence: CDR1 KGHSH, CDR2 LQKENI.

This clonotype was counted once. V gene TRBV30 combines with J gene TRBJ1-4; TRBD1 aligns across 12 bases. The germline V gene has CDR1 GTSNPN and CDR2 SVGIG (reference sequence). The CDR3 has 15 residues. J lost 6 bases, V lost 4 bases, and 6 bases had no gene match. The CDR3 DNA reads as TGTGCCTGGAACCCGGGACAGGGGGCGTATGAAAAACTGTTTTTT. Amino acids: CAWNPGQGAYEKLFF. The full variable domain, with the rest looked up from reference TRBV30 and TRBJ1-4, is SQTIHQWPATLVQPVGSPLSLECTVEGTSNPNLYWYRQAAGRGLQLLFYSVGIGQISSEVPQNLSASRPQDRQFILSSKKLLLSDSGFYLCAWNPGQGAYEKLFFGSGTQLSVL.

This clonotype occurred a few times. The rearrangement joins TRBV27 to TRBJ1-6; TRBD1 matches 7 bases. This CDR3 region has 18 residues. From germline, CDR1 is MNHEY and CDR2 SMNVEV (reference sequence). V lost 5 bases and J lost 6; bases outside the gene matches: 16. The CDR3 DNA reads TGTGCCAGCAGTGCCGACGGGACAGTCTGGTTTGGTAATTCACCCCTCCACTTT. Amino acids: CASSADGTVWFGNSPLHF.

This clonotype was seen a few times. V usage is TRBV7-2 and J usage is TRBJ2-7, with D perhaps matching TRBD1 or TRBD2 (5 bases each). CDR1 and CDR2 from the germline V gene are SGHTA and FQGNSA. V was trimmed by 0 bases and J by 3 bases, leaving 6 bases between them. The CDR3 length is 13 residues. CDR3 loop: CASSLARGYEQYF. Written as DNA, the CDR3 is TGTGCCAGCAGCTTAGCGAGGGGCTACGAGCAGTACTTC. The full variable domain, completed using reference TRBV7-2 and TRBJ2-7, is GAGVSQSPSNKVTEKGKDVELRCDPISGHTALYWYRQSLGQGLEFLIYFQGNSAPDKSGLPSDRFSAERTGGSVSTLTIQRTQQEDSAVYLCASSLARGYEQYFGPGTRLTVT.

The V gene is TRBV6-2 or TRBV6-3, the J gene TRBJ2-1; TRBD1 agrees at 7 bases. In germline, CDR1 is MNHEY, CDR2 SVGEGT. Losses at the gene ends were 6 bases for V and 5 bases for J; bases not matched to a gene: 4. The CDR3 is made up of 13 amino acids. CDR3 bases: TGTGCCAGCAGGGGACAGCGGAACAATGAGCAGTTCTTC. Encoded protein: CASRGQRNNEQFF.

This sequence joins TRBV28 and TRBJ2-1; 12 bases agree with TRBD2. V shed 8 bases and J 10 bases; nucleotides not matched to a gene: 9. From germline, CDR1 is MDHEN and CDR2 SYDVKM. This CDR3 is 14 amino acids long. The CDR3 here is CASRGLAGGWEQFF. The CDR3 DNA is TGTGCCAGCCGCGGGCTAGCGGGAGGGTGGGAGCAGTTCTTC.

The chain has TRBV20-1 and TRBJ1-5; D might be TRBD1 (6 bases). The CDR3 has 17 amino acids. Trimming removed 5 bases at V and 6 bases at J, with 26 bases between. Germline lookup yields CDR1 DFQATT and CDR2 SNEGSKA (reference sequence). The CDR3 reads CSARRRGASGTGQPQHF. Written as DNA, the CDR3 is TGCAGTGCTCGCAGACGGGGGGCGTCGGGGACGGGTCAGCCCCAGCATTTT.

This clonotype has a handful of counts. CDR3 coding DNA: TGTGCCAGCAGCTTAACCGACAGGGCCCCCTACGAGCAGTACTTC. Amino acids: CASSLTDRAPYEQYF. This chain links TRBV7-2 with TRBJ2-7, with 7 bases aligning to TRBD1. Trimming took 2 bases from V and 2 from J; bases not matched to a gene: 6. The CDR3 totals 15 residues. Germline assignment: CDR1 SGHTA and CDR2 FQGNSA.

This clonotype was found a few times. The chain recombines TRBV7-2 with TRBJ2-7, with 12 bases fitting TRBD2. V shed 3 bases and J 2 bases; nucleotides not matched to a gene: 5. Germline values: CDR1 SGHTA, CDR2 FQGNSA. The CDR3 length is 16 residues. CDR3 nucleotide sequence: TGTGCCAGCAGCTTGGGACTAGCGGGCTACCCCTACGAGCAGTACTTC. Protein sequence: CASSLGLAGYPYEQYF.

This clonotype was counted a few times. CDR3 in DNA: TGTGCCAGCAGCCAAGTGATAGGGGTCACCGGGGAGCTGTTTTTT. Protein sequence: CASSQVIGVTGELFF. The chain links TRBV14 to TRBJ2-2, with D possibly matching TRBD1 (5 bases). In germline, CDR1 is SGHDN, CDR2 FVKESK. V dropped 1 base and J dropped 4 bases, with 10 bases sitting between them. CDR3 length equals 15 residues.

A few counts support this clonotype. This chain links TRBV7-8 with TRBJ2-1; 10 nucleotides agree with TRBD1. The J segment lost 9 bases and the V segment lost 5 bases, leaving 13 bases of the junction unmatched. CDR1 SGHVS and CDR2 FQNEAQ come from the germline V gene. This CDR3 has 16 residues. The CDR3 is CASSDGPPGQGTEQFF. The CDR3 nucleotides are TGTGCCAGCAGCGATGGACCTCCGGGACAGGGGACTGAGCAGTTCTTC.

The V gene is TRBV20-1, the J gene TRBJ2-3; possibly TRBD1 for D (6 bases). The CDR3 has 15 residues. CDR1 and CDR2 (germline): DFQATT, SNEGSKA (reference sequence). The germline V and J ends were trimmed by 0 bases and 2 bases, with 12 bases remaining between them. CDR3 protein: CSAREYRVFTDTQYF. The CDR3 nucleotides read TGCAGTGCTAGAGAATACAGGGTGTTCACAGATACGCAGTATTTT.

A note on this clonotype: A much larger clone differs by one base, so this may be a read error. CDR3: CASSFSVQGWDYEQYF. CDR3 bases: TGTGCCAGCAGTTTTAGTGTACAGGGATGGGACTACGAGCAGTACTTC. The chain recombines TRBV28 with TRBJ2-7; D is possibly TRBD1 (6 bases). The ends were cut back, 3 bases at V and 3 bases at J, with 18 bases in the middle. CDR3 length equals 16 residues. Germline V gene lookup returns CDR1 MDHEN and CDR2 SYDVKM.

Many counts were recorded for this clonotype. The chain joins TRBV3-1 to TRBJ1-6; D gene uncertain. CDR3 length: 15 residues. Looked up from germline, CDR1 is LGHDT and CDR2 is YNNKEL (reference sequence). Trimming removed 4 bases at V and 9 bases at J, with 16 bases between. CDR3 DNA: TGTGCCAGCAGCCTCCAGACTGTTTCGCGTTCACCCCTCCACTTT. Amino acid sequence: CASSLQTVSRSPLHF.

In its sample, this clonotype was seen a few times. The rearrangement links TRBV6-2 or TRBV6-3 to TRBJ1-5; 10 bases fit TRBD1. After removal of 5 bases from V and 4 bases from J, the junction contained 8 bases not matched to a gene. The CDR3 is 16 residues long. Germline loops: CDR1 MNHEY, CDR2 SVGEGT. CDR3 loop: CASSRDRGLQNQPQHF. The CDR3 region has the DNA TGTGCCAGCAGTCGCGACAGGGGGCTTCAGAATCAGCCCCAGCATTTT.

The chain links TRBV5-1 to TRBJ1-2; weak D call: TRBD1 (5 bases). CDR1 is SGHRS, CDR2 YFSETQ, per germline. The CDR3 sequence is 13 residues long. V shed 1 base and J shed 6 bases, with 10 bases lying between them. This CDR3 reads CASSLRGVDGYTF. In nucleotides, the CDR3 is TGCGCCAGCAGCTTGAGGGGAGTAGATGGCTACACCTTC.

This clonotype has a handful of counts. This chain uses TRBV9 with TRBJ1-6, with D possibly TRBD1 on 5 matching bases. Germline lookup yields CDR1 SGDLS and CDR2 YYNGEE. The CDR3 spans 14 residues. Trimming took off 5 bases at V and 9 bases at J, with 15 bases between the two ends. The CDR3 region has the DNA TGTGCCAGCAGTCGACAAGGGGCGGGTTCACCCCTCCACTTT. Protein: CASSRQGAGSPLHF.

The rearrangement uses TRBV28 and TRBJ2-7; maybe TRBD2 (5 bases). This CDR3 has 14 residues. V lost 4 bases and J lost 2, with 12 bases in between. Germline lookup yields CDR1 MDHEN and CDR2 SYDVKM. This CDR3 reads CASSSSGLAYEQYF. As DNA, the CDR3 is TGTGCCAGCAGTTCCTCAGGACTGGCCTACGAGCAGTACTTC.

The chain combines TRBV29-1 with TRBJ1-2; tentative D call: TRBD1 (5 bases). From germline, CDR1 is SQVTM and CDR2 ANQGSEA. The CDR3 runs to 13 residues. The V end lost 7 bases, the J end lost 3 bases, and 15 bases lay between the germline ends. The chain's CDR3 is CSGLGRGDYGYTF. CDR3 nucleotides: TGCAGCGGCCTGGGTCGAGGGGACTATGGCTACACCTTC.

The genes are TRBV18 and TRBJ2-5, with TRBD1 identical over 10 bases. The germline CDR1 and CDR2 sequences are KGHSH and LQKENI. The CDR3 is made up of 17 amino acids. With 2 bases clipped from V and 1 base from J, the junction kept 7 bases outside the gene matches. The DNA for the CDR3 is TGTGCCAGCTCACCATCCTTGGGACAGGGGAGCCAAGAGACCCAGTACTTC. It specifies CASSPSLGQGSQETQYF.

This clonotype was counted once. The CDR3 DNA reads as TGTGCCAGTACCCTCGGGGCGGGAGAGACCCAGTACTTC. Residues: CASTLGAGETQYF. The chain carries TRBV19 and TRBJ2-5; D is perhaps TRBD1 or TRBD2 (5 bases each). Germline CDR1 reads LNHDA; CDR2 reads SQIVND (reference sequence). The CDR3 is 13 residues long. The V end lost 7 bases, the J end lost 4 bases, and 13 bases lay between the germline ends.

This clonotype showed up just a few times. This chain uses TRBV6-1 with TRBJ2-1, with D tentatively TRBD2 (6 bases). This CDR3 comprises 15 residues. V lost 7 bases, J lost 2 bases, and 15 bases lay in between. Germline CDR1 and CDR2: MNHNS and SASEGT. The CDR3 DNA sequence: TGTGCCAGCACCCGTGGCCTAGCGACCTACAATGAGCAGTTCTTC. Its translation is CASTRGLATYNEQFF.

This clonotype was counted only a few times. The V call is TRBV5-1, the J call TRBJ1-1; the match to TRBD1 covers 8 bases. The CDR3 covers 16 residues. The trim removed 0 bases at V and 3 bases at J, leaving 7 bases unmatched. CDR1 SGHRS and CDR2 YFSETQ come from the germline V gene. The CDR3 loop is CASSLELTGADTEAFF. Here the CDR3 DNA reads TGCGCCAGCAGCTTGGAGTTGACAGGGGCGGACACTGAAGCTTTCTTT.

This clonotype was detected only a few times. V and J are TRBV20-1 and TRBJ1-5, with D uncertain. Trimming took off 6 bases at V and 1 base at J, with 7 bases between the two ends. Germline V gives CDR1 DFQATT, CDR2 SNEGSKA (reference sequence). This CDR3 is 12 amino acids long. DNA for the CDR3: TGCAGTGCGGCTATCAGCAATCAGCCCCAGCATTTT. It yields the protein CSAAISNQPQHF.

CDR3 sequence (DNA): TGTGCCAGCAGCCAACGCGGGACCTACGAGCAGTACTTC. Encoded protein: CASSQRGTYEQYF. The chain combines TRBV3-1 with TRBJ2-7, with a weak D call TRBD2 (6 bases). The germline gives CDR1 LGHDT, CDR2 YNNKEL (reference sequence). CDR3 length: 13 amino acids. V was trimmed by 2 bases and J by 2 bases, leaving 7 bases between them.

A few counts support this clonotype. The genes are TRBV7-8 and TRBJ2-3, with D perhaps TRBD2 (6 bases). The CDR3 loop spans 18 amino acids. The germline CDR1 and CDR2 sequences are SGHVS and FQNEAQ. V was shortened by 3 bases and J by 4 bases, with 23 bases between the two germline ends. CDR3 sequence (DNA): TGTGCCAGCAGCTTTTTCCCCCTTAGCGGAGAGGCTGCAGATACGCAGTATTTT. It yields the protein CASSFFPLSGEAADTQYF. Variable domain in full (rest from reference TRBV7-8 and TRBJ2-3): GAGVSQSPRYKVAKRGQDVALRCDPISGHVSLFWYQQALGQGPEFLTYFQNEAQLDKSGLPSDRFFAERPEGSVSTLKIQRTQQEDSAVYLCASSFFPLSGEAADTQYFGPGTRLTVL.

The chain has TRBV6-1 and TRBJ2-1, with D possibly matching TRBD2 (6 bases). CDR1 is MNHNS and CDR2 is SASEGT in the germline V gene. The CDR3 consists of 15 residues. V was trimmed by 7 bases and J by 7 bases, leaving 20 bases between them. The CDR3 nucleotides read TGTGCCAGCACCCGGGACCCCAAAGGGAGGAATGAGCAGTTCTTC. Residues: CASTRDPKGRNEQFF.